This T cell receptor (beta chain) was retrieved from a study of CXCR3-negative and CXCR3-positive naive CD8 T cells. Across the study: TRB reads totalled about 130 million, about 1.5 +/- 0.3 million per library. Broader study findings: Surface CD5 matched across naive subsets, and TRB CDR3 properties served to infer TCR strength. Naive cells with CXCR3 showed TRB CDR3s that were more hydrophobic than those in CXCR3-negative naive cells. Naive CXCR3-positive and CXCR3-negative cells shared similar TRBV-TRBJ usage, unlike memory cells.

Naive CD8+ T cells showed a CD45RO-CCR7+CD27+CD95- phenotype. Germline loops: CDR1 LNHDA, CDR2 SQIVND (reference sequence). This CDR3 contains 13 residues. TRB cDNA was prepared as libraries by UMI-labeled 5' RACE. TCRdb re-called the 5' RACE reads; every CDR3 protein appears as one record, without DNA. The data include some 99,000 distinct CDR3 sequences; the top ten clones carry about 1%. As regards this clonotype: Its antigen remains unidentified.

This TCR derives from a human donor in good health. Some clones in this sample may be carry-over from other donors' samples. The chain is built from TRBV19 and TRBJ2-1; the D gene TCRdb calls, TRBD1, cannot be checked with no DNA. Sequences were obtained from naive CXCR3+ CD8+ T cells from blood. Indicated subset: CD45RO-CCR7+CD27+CD95- naive CD8+ T cells expressing CXCR3 (TNR3+). The chain's CDR3 is CASRGQDYNEQFF.